This T cell receptor (beta chain) was identified in a study of shared clonotypes between healthy human individuals. Trimming at V came to 0 bases and at J to 0 bases, leaving 6 bases not matched to a gene. CDR3 size: 17 residues. The germline gives CDR1 MNHEY, CDR2 SMNVEV (reference sequence). The data were produced by immunoSEQ multiplex PCR, yet TCRdb's version contains in-frame clones alone and is incomplete. The sample yields 1.5 million to 2.5 million clones, about 95% seen once. CD8 cells regarded as naive lacked CD45RO, were positively chosen for CCR7, and omitted terminally differentiated effector memory CD45RA+ cells.

V is TRBV27 and J is TRBJ2-7, with 9 bases lining up with TRBD1. This TCR was recovered from a man younger than 35 in good health. Sequencing was carried out using naive CD8+ T cells sorted from blood. The CDR3 nucleotides are TGTGCCAGCAGTTTATCAAGTGGGACAGGGCTCTCCTACGAGCAGTACTTC. It encodes CASSLSSGTGLSYEQYF.